In its sample, the clone carrying this T cell receptor (beta chain) was seen many times. Its antigen is as yet unknown. Sequencing ends 3 residues short of the CDR3 end; the germline J gene provides the rest. This sample stems from a study of T cell clonality in common variable immunodeficiency. Findings and limits, study-wide: CVID patient heterogeneity limited repertoire-clinical complication correlations. CVID subjects had higher TCRbeta clonality than healthy controls, most marked in about a third. Fewer deletions and N-nucleotide insertions were reportedly seen in common variable immunodeficiency TCR beta sequences.

Assay used: immunoSEQ multiplex PCR; TCRdb lists only in-frame clones, some missing. This repertoire holds approximately 38,000 clones, and none appear only once. Germline V gene data show CDR1 as SGHTA and CDR2 as FQGTGA. With 5 bases removed from V and 5 bases from J, the gap between germline ends came to 13 bases. The CDR3 runs to 13 residues. Sequencing was carried out using peripheral blood mononuclear cells. The sequence was collected from a human donor with common variable immunodeficiency. V and J are TRBV7-3 and TRBJ2-7; D perhaps matches TRBD2 (6 bases). The CDR3 region is CASSLSRGNEQYF. The sequenced CDR3 bases are TGTGCCAGCAGCCTATCCCGGGGGAACGAG.